What follows are 3 T cell receptor beta chains derived from one specimen sequenced in a study of T cells of healthy individuals. TCRdb reprocessed the 5' RACE reads via MiXCR and lists one record per CDR3 protein. The repertoire holds about 96,000 distinct CDR3 sequences, 15% to 20% seen once, with more than 5.5% in the top ten. The receptors were sampled from a human donor in good health.

The chain couples TRBV25-1 to TRBJ2-1; D is undetermined. Germline lookup yields CDR1 MGHDK and CDR2 SYGVNS. There are 11 residues in the CDR3. Deletions cut 4 bases from V and 7 bases from J, with 5 bases between. DNA of the CDR3: TGTGCCAGCAGTGTGGGGAATGAGCAGTTCTTC. This sequence encodes CASSVGNEQFF.

The CDR3 here is CASSPTGNGGEQFF. DNA for the CDR3: TGTGCCAGCAGCCCCACAGGGAACGGCGGTGAGCAGTTCTTC. The chain is built from TRBV7-3 and TRBJ2-1; D might be TRBD1 (6 bases). The CDR3 covers 14 residues. CDR1 and CDR2 (germline): SGHTA, FQGTGA. V dropped 5 bases and J dropped 9 bases, with 17 bases sitting between them.

The V gene is TRBV29-1, the J gene TRBJ1-1; D remains unclear. Trimming took off 7 bases at V and 4 bases at J, with 7 bases between the two ends. The germline CDR1 and CDR2 sequences are SQVTM and ANQGSEA. The CDR3 spans 10 residues. The CDR3 here is CSARTTEAFF. The DNA of the CDR3 is TGCAGCGCGAGGACCACTGAAGCTTTCTTT. The full variable domain, completed using reference TRBV29-1 and TRBJ1-1, is SAVISQKPSRDICQRGTSLTIQCQVDSQVTMMFWYRQQPGQSLTLIATANQGSEATYESGFVIDKFPISRPNLTFSTLTVSNMSPEDSSIYLCSARTTEAFFGQGTRLTVV.